The 21 T cell receptor beta chains below were found in one sample sequenced in a study of blood T cell repertoires in COVID-19. Only in-frame clones appear in the TCRdb table, and some are missing; sequencing was by immunoSEQ multiplex PCR. Of some 96,000 clones in the sample, roughly nine tenths are singletons; the top ten hold about 7.4%. Input material: peripheral blood. These receptors came from a man between 25 and 39 years old in a cohort sampled during active COVID-19.

The chain couples TRBV6-2 or TRBV6-3 to TRBJ2-5, with 9 nucleotides matching TRBD2. Germline CDR1 and CDR2: MNHEY and SVGEGT. This CDR3 has 15 residues. V dropped 5 bases and J dropped 5; count of bases not matched to a gene: 9. CDR3 amino acids: CASSTGTSNDETQYF. As DNA, the CDR3 is TGTGCCAGCAGTACCGGGACTAGCAATGACGAGACCCAGTACTTC.

V and J are TRBV5-1 and TRBJ2-7; D is ambiguous. This CDR3 is built from 14 residues. The V end lost 0 bases, the J end lost 12 bases, and 19 bases lay between the germline ends. Germline values: CDR1 SGHRS, CDR2 YFSETQ. The CDR3 DNA follows: TGCGCCAGCAGCTTGGGTGCCGAAGACCTAGTCCTGTACTTC. Protein: CASSLGAEDLVLYF.

The gene calls are TRBV7-9 and TRBJ2-7, with D uncertain. Between the trimmed V and J ends, which lost 1 base and 4 bases, there was a span of 5 bases. Germline V CDR1 and CDR2: SEHNR, FQNEAQ (reference sequence). The CDR3 runs 12 residues. The CDR3 region is CASSLVPYEQYF. CDR3 nucleotide sequence: TGTGCCAGCAGCTTAGTTCCTTACGAGCAGTACTTC.

The chain recombines TRBV5-6 with TRBJ1-2; D remains unclear. In germline, CDR1 is SGHDT, CDR2 YYEEEE. This CDR3 comprises 15 residues. V was cut by 1 base and J by 3 bases, with 13 bases left in between. This chain's CDR3 is CASSLFGSKDYGYTF. The CDR3, as DNA: TGTGCCAGCAGCTTGTTCGGGAGTAAAGACTATGGCTACACCTTC. Full variable domain (rest looked up from reference TRBV5-6 and TRBJ1-2): DAGVTQSPTHLIKTRGQQVTLRCSPKSGHDTVSWYQQALGQGPQFIFQYYEEEERQRGNFPDRFSGHQFPNYSSELNVNALLLGDSALYLCASSLFGSKDYGYTFGSGTRLTVV.

The rearrangement uses TRBV7-2 and TRBJ2-7; 8 nucleotides match TRBD1. The V gene end was trimmed by 5 bases and the J gene end by 2 bases; junction bases not matched to a gene: 5. Germline V lookup: CDR1 SGHTA, CDR2 FQGNSA. The CDR3 contains 14 residues. CDR3 in amino acids: CASSQRGQAYEQYF. In nucleotides, the CDR3 is TGTGCCAGCAGCCAACGGGGACAGGCCTACGAGCAGTACTTC.

The chain has TRBV18 and TRBJ2-3; D is uncertain. CDR1 KGHSH and CDR2 LQKENI come from the germline V gene. The CDR3 has 14 amino acids. Deletions cut 3 bases from V and 0 bases from J, with 7 bases between. Here the CDR3 reads CASSPVTSTDTQYF. CDR3 sequence (DNA): TGTGCCAGCTCACCGGTGACTAGCACAGATACGCAGTATTTT.

The gene calls are TRBV19 and TRBJ1-1; TRBD1 might be the D (5 bases). Trimming pared 5 bases from V and 0 bases from J, leaving 13 bases between. The CDR3 has 15 amino acids. The V gene's germline CDR1 is LNHDA and CDR2 SQIVND (reference sequence). The DNA for the CDR3 is TGTGCCAGTAGTCGAGTGTGGGGGGTGAACACTGAAGCTTTCTTT. Translating gives CASSRVWGVNTEAFF. The whole variable domain, remainder taken from reference TRBV19 and TRBJ1-1, is DGGITQSPKYLFRKEGQNVTLSCEQNLNHDAMYWYRQDPGQGLRLIYYSQIVNDFQKGDIAEGYSVSREKKESFPLTVTSAQKNPTAFYLCASSRVWGVNTEAFFGQGTRLTVV.

This rearrangement joins TRBV2 to TRBJ2-1, with 7 positions matching TRBD2. The CDR3 covers 14 residues. Looked up from germline, CDR1 is SNHLY and CDR2 is FYNNEI. With 7 bases clipped from V and 0 bases from J, the junction kept 3 bases outside the gene matches. CDR3 bases: TGTGCCAGCAAAGGCGGGAGCTCCTACAATGAGCAGTTCTTC. Residues: CASKGGSSYNEQFF.

This chain connects TRBV24-1 to TRBJ2-2; D is possibly TRBD1 (6 bases). The CDR3 is made up of 13 amino acids. Germline V CDR1 and CDR2: KGHDR, SFDVKD. Trimming stripped 9 bases from V and 6 bases from J, with 13 bases between. CDR3 DNA: TGTGCCACCCAAGGGGGATGGGCCGGGGAGCTGTTTTTT. This translates into CATQGGWAGELFF.

The chain recombines TRBV13 with TRBJ2-7; 9 nucleotides align to TRBD1. The CDR3 sequence is 15 residues long. CDR1 and CDR2 from the germline V gene are PRHDT and FYEKMQ (reference sequence). The trim removed 0 bases at V and 2 bases at J, leaving 2 bases unmatched. The CDR3 coding sequence is TGTGCCAGCAGCTTAGGAAGACAGGGGGCCTACGAGCAGTACTTC. Translated: CASSLGRQGAYEQYF.

This clone has only a few counts. This chain uses TRBV10-2 with TRBJ1-2, with D maybe TRBD1 (5 bases). The V end lost 5 bases, the J end lost 7 bases, and 20 bases lay between the germline ends. Germline CDR1 reads WSHSY; CDR2 reads SAAADI. CDR3 length: 15 residues. The CDR3 bases are TGCGCCAGCAGTCAAGGGGCAGGGCTCGGACGTGGCTACACCTTC. It specifies CASSQGAGLGRGYTF.

The rearrangement uses TRBV11-3 and TRBJ1-1; 9 nucleotides agree with TRBD1. Germline values: CDR1 SGHNT, CDR2 YENEEA. This CDR3 has 18 residues. Losses at the gene ends were 10 bases for V and 0 bases for J; bases not matched to a gene: 18. The chain's CDR3 is CATEADRGLCGMNTEAFF. The CDR3 DNA sequence: TGTGCCACAGAGGCGGACAGGGGACTTTGTGGAATGAACACTGAAGCTTTCTTT.

The V and J genes are TRBV29-1 and TRBJ1-1; the D gene is possibly TRBD1 (6 bases). The CDR3 covers 16 residues. CDR1 and CDR2 from the germline V gene are SQVTM and ANQGSEA. V gave up 1 base and J gave up 4 bases, with 19 bases separating them. Here the CDR3 DNA reads TGCAGCGTTGAAGGGGCATACAGGGCTGAGGGCACTGAAGCTTTCTTT. Translation gives CSVEGAYRAEGTEAFF.

The V gene is TRBV15, the J gene TRBJ1-6; 7 positions match TRBD1. Looked up from germline, CDR1 is LNHNV and CDR2 is YYDKDF (reference sequence). Trimming took 2 bases from V and 1 from J; bases not matched to a gene: 5. This CDR3 contains 17 residues. The CDR3 spells CATSRPEQGSYNSPLHF. The CDR3 DNA reads as TGTGCCACCAGCAGACCAGAACAGGGGTCCTATAATTCACCCCTCCACTTT.

This chain connects TRBV18 to TRBJ1-1; a possible D gene is TRBD1 (6 bases). CDR1 and CDR2 (germline): KGHSH, LQKENI. The CDR3 length is 14 residues. Trimming took off 0 bases at V and 8 bases at J, with 13 bases between the two ends. The CDR3 DNA sequence: TGTGCCAGCTCACCACCGGGACAACCAAGGGAAGCTTTCTTT. Residues: CASSPPGQPREAFF.

J is TRBJ2-1 and V is TRBV7-6, with TRBD2 matching over 11 bases. The CDR3 length is 16 residues. Germline V gives CDR1 SGHVS, CDR2 FNYEAQ. The junction had 9 bases not matched to a gene; V was cut back by 1 base and J by 10 bases. CDR3 sequence reads: CASSLGPLAGGREQFF. The CDR3 DNA sequence: TGTGCCAGCAGCTTAGGTCCCCTAGCGGGGGGTCGCGAGCAGTTCTTC.

The CDR3 protein is CASSQRQGASYSNQPQHF. For the CDR3, the DNA is TGTGCCAGCAGCCAAAGACAGGGGGCTTCGTATAGCAATCAGCCCCAGCATTTT. The gene calls are TRBV3-1 (or the pseudogene TRBV3-2) and TRBJ1-5, with 10 nucleotides matching TRBD1. Germline CDR1 is LGHDT and CDR2 is YNNKEL (reference sequence). V lost 2 bases, J lost 0 bases, and 7 bases stayed unmatched. This CDR3 spans 18 amino acids.

V and J are TRBV5-1 and TRBJ2-3, with 10 bases aligning to TRBD2. Per germline, CDR1 SGHRS and CDR2 YFSETQ. The V segment lost 4 bases and the J segment 1 base; nucleotides outside the gene matches: 21. The CDR3 extends over 21 amino acids. The CDR3 spells CASSHPGANSGGSYGTDTQYF. CDR3 bases: TGCGCCAGCAGCCATCCTGGGGCTAATAGCGGGGGGAGCTATGGCACAGATACGCAGTATTTT.

V and J are TRBV19 and TRBJ2-3; possible D gene TRBD2, 6 bases. Germline CDR1 is LNHDA and CDR2 is SQIVND (reference sequence). The V and J ends lost 1 base and 4 bases respectively, with 6 bases between them. CDR3 length: 13 residues. Here the CDR3 reads CASSIGGADTQYF. In DNA, the CDR3 is TGTGCCAGTAGTATAGGGGGGGCAGATACGCAGTATTTT.

The chain has TRBV5-8 and TRBJ2-5; TRBD1 matches 7 bases. The germline V gene has CDR1 SGHTS and CDR2 YDEGEE. The CDR3 extends over 17 amino acids. V lost 4 bases to trimming and J lost 9 bases; unmatched junction nucleotides: 21. CDR3 residues: CASSHRQGTVDLGAQYF. The CDR3 DNA is TGTGCCAGCAGCCATCGACAGGGTACAGTAGATTTGGGCGCCCAGTACTTC.

This clone was counted a single time. The chain couples TRBV28 to TRBJ2-7; D unclear. The CDR3 covers 11 residues. The V and J ends lost 6 bases and 6 bases respectively, with 9 bases between them. Germline V lookup: CDR1 MDHEN, CDR2 SYDVKM. In DNA form, the CDR3 reads TGTGCCAGCAGCTCCCCCCGCGAGCAGTACTTC. Translated: CASSSPREQYF.